This T cell receptor beta chain was observed in a study of cytomegalovirus exposure and HLA in healthy donors (dated by TCRdb to 2017 to 2019). Study-wide context: An earlier analysis of several hundred of the donors reported about 250 Gb of sequence data and 117 million unique TCR beta sequences from around 200 million T cells. Class I and class II HLA loci were covered by the typing at four-digit resolution. The study was designed to test whether signatures of past pathogen exposure could be identified by cataloging public T cell receptors. In a later analysis, previously published TCR beta repertoires from more than 500 donors were re-analyzed and high-resolution HLA genotyping was added so that TCR occurrence patterns could be studied. An earlier analysis of a few hundred of the donors applied high-throughput TCR beta sequencing to assess whether each TCR beta V gene segment acted as functional or pseudogenic. In addition to the first cohort of hundreds of subjects, a separate validation cohort of approximately 130 different subjects was used. Donor age, sex, ethnicity and CMV serostatus were compiled alongside the repertoire data. Rather than drawing on any new phenotypic data, the later analysis identified candidate immune exposures from TCR beta sequences and the way those sequences occurred across donors. The study combined high-throughput TCR immunosequencing, statistical association of individual TCRs with disease status, and machine learning to predict cytomegalovirus infection status. About five DR-DQ haplotypes were treated as single units for association and clustering because of strong linkage in the cohort. A later genetic analysis used genome-wide SNP genotypes for about 65% of the 666 donors, treating that subset as a discovery cohort. Using immunosequencing, the study profiled T cell repertoires from 666 subjects and related those repertoires to cytomegalovirus serostatus. Among some 410 genotyped donors of the cohort, an average of approximately 250,000 unique TCR beta nucleotide sequences were sequenced per donor, around 20% of them non-productive. Typing coverage varied by locus: about 629-630 donors for A, B, C, DRB1 and DQB1; about 520 for DQA1; more than 600 for DPA1; around 490 for DPB1. Roughly 300 gigabases of sequencing data and about 92 million unique TCR sequences made up an early release that covered nearly 650 HLA-typed donors. Among the roughly 400 genotyped donors, around 81% belonged to the genetic ancestry cluster associated with self-reported Caucasian donors. Every repertoire in the discovery cohort had been generated on one and the same sequencing platform. What the authors observed across the whole study: CMV serostatus was the only immune exposure information available for the cohort. The authors suggested that the approach could potentially be extended to other disease states and immunological phenotypes. Correlated functional status among segregating V segments might be attributable to linkage disequilibrium, but an unknown experimental factor could not be ruled out. According to a later analysis, TCR association rates differed among HLA loci, with DRB1 alleles showing the most associated TCRs and HLA-C alleles showing the fewest. About 15 rarely observed V segments, including chromosome 9 orphons, were excluded from the earlier analysis of approximately 500 of the donors because counts were too low. Some IMGT-functional V segments, including TRBV6-2 and TRBV6-3, could not be distinguished by the 87-base-pair reads and were therefore excluded. A cluster of highly shared sequence variants was judged likely to represent a technical artifact of the sequencing pipeline. Cytomegalovirus status was reported to be diagnosed by the classifier with high specificity and sensitivity in both the original and validation cohorts. In this cohort, only TCR beta chains were sequenced, and detectable features were limited by the absence of alpha or paired-chain data. In a later analysis, HLA-associated TCR beta chains were found to be more clonally expanded and to have lower generation probabilities than equally common non-associated chains. An association between a missense DCLRE1C variant and V-gene and J-gene trimming of TCR beta chains was found in a later genetic analysis and replicated in an independent cohort. Most TCR sequences were seen in very few donors, while some public TCRs were found in many individuals. In a later genetic analysis, fewer N-insertions in productive TCRs were reported among donors in an Asian-associated ancestry cluster than the approximately 710-donor mean. Presence/absence analyses assumed roughly uniform sequencing depth across donors, an assumption that may not hold. A later analysis found that most CMV-associated TCR beta chains appeared HLA-restricted, with HLA associations seemingly driven largely by CMV exposure. The study gave a list of some 150 TCR beta chains associated with cytomegalovirus. An earlier analysis of approximately 600 of the donors showed that most TCR beta V segments appeared in productive rearrangements either about 90% or about 30% of the time, which broadly matched IMGT annotations. In a later analysis, several top co-occurrence clusters were reported to appear linked to parvovirus B19, influenza, CMV and Epstein-Barr virus. A few of the identified cytomegalovirus-associated TCR beta chains were confirmed in vitro to be specific for cytomegalovirus antigens. Specific HLA alleles were associated with around 18,000 TCR beta sequences at a false discovery rate of 0.05 in a later analysis. Because some donors lacked HLA typing at each locus, the association tests relied only on the typed subset. A further reported finding was that TCR beta sequences accurately predicted the HLA-A and HLA-B alleles for most subjects in the first cohort. Strong co-occurrence of HLA alleles, especially DR and DQ, made assigning TCR associations to individual alleles difficult.

On this clone itself: Its antigen specificity is not known. The record has no base qualities; no much larger clone is one base away.

The CDR3 runs 15 residues from the cysteine to the phenylalanine. Only the CDR3 part of the read is kept: 45 bases, read in frame from the first base. The V end loses 7 bases and the J end loses 5 bases, and a stretch of 20 bases separates them. The germline V gene gives CDR1 as MNHEY and CDR2 as SVGAGI. Receptor libraries were prepared by the immunoSEQ multiplex PCR assay. A mixture of 60 forward primers for TCR Vbeta segments and 13 reverse primers for TCR Jbeta segments was used in the multiplex PCR. The CDR3 region of rearranged TCR beta genes was amplified from genomic DNA by a multiplex PCR assay. The amplified TCR beta libraries were sequenced on the Illumina HiSeq System as 87-base-pair reads. Under the source paper's analysis protocol: A later analysis tallied around 87 million unique TCR beta chains across the 550 to 850 repertoires, and about 10 million of those chains were shared by two or more donors. To remove PCR and sequencing errors, raw reads were error-corrected and collapsed into unique sequences using a nearest-neighbor algorithm that merged closely related sequences. V, D and J gene segments were assigned by aligning CDR3 sequences to IMGT reference sequences. For a sequence to be retained, a match of at least six nucleotides to both a V gene segment and a J gene segment was required. Rearrangements were classified as productive when the CDR3 lacked stop codons and remained in frame with V and J, and all other rearrangements were classified as non-productive. Following IMGT convention, CDR3 was defined as the stretch from the second conserved V-encoded cysteine to the conserved J-encoded phenylalanine. The earlier analysis of approximately 590 of the donors excluded any sequence lacking an unambiguous match to a single V gene segment. An earlier analysis of fewer than 750 of the donors called V segments functional above 56.7% productive rearrangements and segregating when the between-donor standard deviation exceeded 5%. A statistical classification framework was built for diagnosing cytomegalovirus status from the catalog of TCR beta chain sequences. In a later analysis, V and J genes were assigned by comparing TCR nucleotide sequences against IMGT/GENE-DB human TR gene sequences. The TCRdist pipeline was used in a later analysis to assign CDR3 sequences and most-parsimonious VDJ recombination scenarios. In a later analysis, every TCR beta chain was defined by the combination of its CDR3 amino acid sequence and its V-gene family, and reads without a unique V-gene family were dropped. To address suspected cross-contamination and a sequencing artifact, a later analysis removed a few hundred highly shared, low-generation-probability nucleotide sequences. For each public chain, a later analysis derived a clonal expansion index from normalized ranks of inferred template counts within each repertoire. A later analysis computed generation probabilities with a VDJ recombination model fitted to out-of-frame rearrangements, and checked the results against IGoR. A later analysis scored TCR-TCR, TCR-HLA and TCR-CMV co-occurrence with hypergeometric tests, applying a repertoire-size bias correction to TCR pairs. A later analysis estimated false discovery rates by permuting HLA or CMV assignments 20 times. In a later analysis, co-occurring TCRs were grouped using DBSCAN, with TCRdist sequence similarity added in when clustering inside HLA-allele-positive subsets. For co-occurrence clustering, repertoires with fewer than 30,000 or more than 120,000 public chains were excluded, along with 4 to 6 repertoires with anomalous nucleotide sharing. Imported from immuneACCESS, the table was reduced by TCRdb to in-frame sequences with V and J called. These copies leave out some clones; in studies compared against another copy, an unresolved V gene accounts for under half, and the cause of the remainder is not known. The DNA gave D and trimming, while V, J and clone size come from that table. The sample table shows about 92,000 clones, and around 74% are seen once. The ten largest account for around 7.8% of the sample.

The cohort consisted of approximately 670 healthy bone marrow donors. Cohort members were all nominally healthy when sampled, although unrecorded immune exposures were likely present. The donor was CMV seropositive and was included in the group of 290 or so seropositive cohort members. A peripheral blood sample was provided by each donor, and peripheral blood mononuclear cells were used for TCR beta sequencing. The Qiagen DNeasy Blood Extraction Kit was used to extract genomic DNA from the blood cell samples. The sequence is built from TRBV6-5 and TRBJ1-1, with the identity of the D gene unclear. Sequences were obtained from PBMCs. This sequence was found in a man aged 50 to 59 in good health and CMV-seropositive. CDR3 protein: CASTLHRGSPTEAFF. The sequenced DNA is TGTGCCAGCACTCTACATCGAGGAAGCCCAACTGAAGCTTTCTTT.